One and the same sample provided the 14 T cell receptor beta chains below, sequenced in a study of blood T cell repertoires in COVID-19. The data were produced by immunoSEQ multiplex PCR, yet TCRdb's version contains in-frame clones alone and is incomplete. The sample consists of tens of thousands of clones, 84% of them appearing once. Sequencing was carried out using peripheral blood. These receptors were obtained from a man between 60 and 75 years old with acute or convalescent COVID-19.

This clone was seen once. J is TRBJ1-2 and V is TRBV7-9; 12 positions agree with TRBD1. Losses at the gene ends were 5 bases for V and 9 bases for J; bases not matched to a gene: 7. Germline values: CDR1 SEHNR, CDR2 FQNEAQ (reference sequence). The CDR3 extends over 14 amino acids. DNA for the CDR3: TGTGCCAGCAGCCTGGGACAGGGGGCGAGGAGCTACACCTTC. Protein product: CASSLGQGARSYTF.

This clone was counted between two and nine times. The rearrangement joins TRBV19 to TRBJ1-2; 7 nucleotides line up with TRBD1. The germline V gene has CDR1 LNHDA and CDR2 SQIVND (reference sequence). The CDR3 consists of 15 residues. J was trimmed by 0 bases and V by 5 bases; bases with no gene match: 6. The CDR3 loop is CASSPSGTANYGYTF. DNA for the CDR3: TGTGCCAGTAGTCCTTCTGGGACAGCTAACTATGGCTACACCTTC.

The rearrangement uses TRBV18 and TRBJ2-5; D is uncertain. CDR1 and CDR2 (germline): KGHSH, LQKENI. The CDR3 consists of 14 residues. Trimming pared 2 bases from V and 2 bases from J, leaving 9 bases between. CDR3 DNA: TGTGCCAGCTCACCAGTGGGCAGACAAGAGACCCAGTACTTC. Amino acid sequence: CASSPVGRQETQYF.

The gene calls are TRBV15 and TRBJ2-3; D is perhaps TRBD2 (5 bases). Germline V gives CDR1 LNHNV, CDR2 YYDKDF (reference sequence). The CDR3 loop spans 15 amino acids. The V and J ends lost 5 bases and 6 bases respectively, with 18 bases between them. The CDR3 DNA reads TGTGCCACCAGCGTCGGACTCCACTGGGCGGATACGCAGTATTTT. It is translated as CATSVGLHWADTQYF.

The chain couples TRBV5-6 to TRBJ1-6, with 10 nucleotides matching TRBD1. The CDR3 covers 19 residues. From germline, CDR1 is SGHDT and CDR2 YYEEEE. The J segment lost 5 bases and the V segment lost 4 bases, leaving 15 bases of the junction unmatched. CDR3 nucleotides: TGTGCCAGCAGCCGGAGACGGGACAGGGGACGGTTCGATAATTCACCCCTCCACTTT. This sequence encodes CASSRRRDRGRFDNSPLHF.

This sequence joins TRBV7-9 and TRBJ2-7; the match to TRBD1 covers 7 bases. V lost 4 bases and J lost 5; bases outside the gene matches: 2. The CDR3 loop spans 12 amino acids. Germline V CDR1 and CDR2: SEHNR, FQNEAQ (reference sequence). The CDR3 DNA sequence: TGTGCCAGCAGCTCACAGGGGAACGAGCAGTACGTC. The encoded protein is CASSSQGNEQYV.

The rearrangement joins TRBV25-1 to TRBJ2-2; 7 bases agree with TRBD2. J gave up 2 bases and V 3 bases, and 3 bases lay outside the gene matches. The CDR3 consists of 15 residues. The germline gives CDR1 MGHDK, CDR2 SYGVNS. The chain's CDR3 is CASSDGGLNTGELFF. CDR3 in DNA: TGTGCCAGCAGTGATGGGGGACTAAACACCGGGGAGCTGTTTTTT.

The V call is TRBV6-1, the J call TRBJ1-6, with 7 bases identical to TRBD1. Losses at the gene ends were 6 bases for V and 7 bases for J; bases not matched to a gene: 9. The CDR3 loop spans 15 amino acids. Germline CDR1 is MNHNS and CDR2 is SASEGT. The CDR3 sequence: CASSRGDSNNSPLHF. CDR3 nucleotides: TGTGCCAGCAGCCGAGGGGACAGCAACAATTCACCCCTCCACTTT.

V usage is TRBV7-2 and J usage is TRBJ1-3; 8 bases line up with TRBD1. The CDR3 contains 15 residues. The germline V gene has CDR1 SGHTA and CDR2 FQGNSA. Germline trimming cut 2 bases from V and 1 base from J; bases unmatched to any gene: 1. CDR3 sequence: CASSLQGASGNTIYF. CDR3 DNA sequence: TGTGCCAGCAGCTTACAGGGGGCGTCTGGAAACACCATATATTTT.

The chain joins TRBV2 to TRBJ1-1; D is perhaps TRBD1 (6 bases). V dropped 5 bases and J dropped 4 bases, with 11 bases sitting between them. Germline V gene lookup returns CDR1 SNHLY and CDR2 FYNNEI. This CDR3 comprises 13 residues. CDR3 coding DNA: TGTGCCAGCAGTACCGGACAGAGCACTGAAGCTTTCTTT. This translates into CASSTGQSTEAFF.

The gene calls are TRBV2 and TRBJ1-2; D not resolved. This CDR3 region has 14 residues. Per germline, CDR1 SNHLY and CDR2 FYNNEI. V shed 1 base and J shed 3 bases, with 9 bases lying between them. The CDR3 bases are TGTGCCAGCAGTGAAGGGCAGGCTTACTATGGCTACACCTTC. Residues: CASSEGQAYYGYTF.

The chain employs TRBV7-2 and TRBJ1-2; 9 positions agree with TRBD1. The V and J ends lost 5 bases and 1 base, in that order; junction bases with no gene match: 11. Per germline, CDR1 SGHTA and CDR2 FQGNSA. This CDR3 contains 17 residues. The CDR3: CASSPGTGRQSNYGYTF. The DNA for the CDR3 is TGTGCCAGCAGCCCCGGGACAGGGAGGCAGAGTAACTATGGCTACACCTTC.

The sample holds one count of this clone. The V call is TRBV6-5, the J call TRBJ1-3; 9 bases match TRBD1. This CDR3 has 15 residues. With V trimmed by 6 bases and J by 4 bases, 7 bases remained unmatched. Per the germline V gene, CDR1 is MNHEY and CDR2 is SVGAGI. The CDR3 DNA follows: TGTGCCAGCAGCCCCGGTGGGACAGGGGGAAACACCATATATTTT. It translates to CASSPGGTGGNTIYF.

The CDR3 nucleotides read TGTGCCAGCAGAACAGGGACAGAGACCCAGTACTTC. As protein: CASRTGTETQYF. V is TRBV6-5 and J is TRBJ2-5, with a possible D match to TRBD1 (6 bases). From germline, CDR1 is MNHEY and CDR2 SVGAGI. The ends were cut back, 6 bases at V and 4 bases at J, with 9 bases in the middle. This CDR3 has 12 residues.